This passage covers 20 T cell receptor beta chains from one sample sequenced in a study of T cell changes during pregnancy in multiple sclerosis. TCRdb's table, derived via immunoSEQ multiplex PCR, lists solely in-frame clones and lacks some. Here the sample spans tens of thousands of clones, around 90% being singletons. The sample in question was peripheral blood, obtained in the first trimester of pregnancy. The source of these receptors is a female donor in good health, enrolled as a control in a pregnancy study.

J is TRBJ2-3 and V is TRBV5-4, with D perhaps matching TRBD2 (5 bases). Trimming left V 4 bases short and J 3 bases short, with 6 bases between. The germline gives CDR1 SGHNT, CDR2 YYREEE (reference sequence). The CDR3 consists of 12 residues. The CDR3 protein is CASSGLTDTQYF. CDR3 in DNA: TGTGCCAGCAGCGGACTGACAGATACGCAGTATTTT.

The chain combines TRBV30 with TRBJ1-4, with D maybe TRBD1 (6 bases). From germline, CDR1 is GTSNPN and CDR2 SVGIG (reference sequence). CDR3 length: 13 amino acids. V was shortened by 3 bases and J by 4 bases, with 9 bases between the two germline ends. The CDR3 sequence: CAWRGRGNEKLFF. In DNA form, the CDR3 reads TGTGCCTGGAGGGGCAGGGGTAATGAAAAACTGTTTTTT.

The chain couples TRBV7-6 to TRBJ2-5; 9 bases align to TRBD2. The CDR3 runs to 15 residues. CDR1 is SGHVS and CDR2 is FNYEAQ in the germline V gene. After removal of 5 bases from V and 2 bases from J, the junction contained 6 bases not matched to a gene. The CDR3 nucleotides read TGTGCCAGCAGCCCCTTAGCGGGGGTGCAAGAGACCCAGTACTTC. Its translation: CASSPLAGVQETQYF.

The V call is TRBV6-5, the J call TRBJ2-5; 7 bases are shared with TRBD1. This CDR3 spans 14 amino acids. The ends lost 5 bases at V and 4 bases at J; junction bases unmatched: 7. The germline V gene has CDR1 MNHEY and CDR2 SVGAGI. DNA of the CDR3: TGTGCCAGCAGTGTGACAGGGACGGCAGAGACCCAGTACTTC. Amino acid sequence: CASSVTGTAETQYF.

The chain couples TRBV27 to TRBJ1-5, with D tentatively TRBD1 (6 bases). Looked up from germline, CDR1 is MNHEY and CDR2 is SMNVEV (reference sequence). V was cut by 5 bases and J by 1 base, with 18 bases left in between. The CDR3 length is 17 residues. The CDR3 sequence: CASSPAWQGLSNQPQHF. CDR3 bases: TGTGCCAGCAGTCCCGCCTGGCAGGGGTTGAGCAATCAGCCCCAGCATTTT.

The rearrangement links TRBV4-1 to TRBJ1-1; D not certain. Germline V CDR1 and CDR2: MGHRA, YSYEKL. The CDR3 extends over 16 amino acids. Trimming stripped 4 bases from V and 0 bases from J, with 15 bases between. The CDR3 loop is CASSPKLGEMNTEAFF. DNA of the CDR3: TGCGCCAGCAGCCCTAAACTAGGAGAAATGAACACTGAAGCTTTCTTT.

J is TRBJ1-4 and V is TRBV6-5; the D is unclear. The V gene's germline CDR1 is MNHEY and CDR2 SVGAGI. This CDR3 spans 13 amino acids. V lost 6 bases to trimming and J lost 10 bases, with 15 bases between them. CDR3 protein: CASSLGDLGKLFF. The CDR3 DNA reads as TGTGCCAGCAGCCTCGGGGATTTGGGAAAACTGTTTTTT.

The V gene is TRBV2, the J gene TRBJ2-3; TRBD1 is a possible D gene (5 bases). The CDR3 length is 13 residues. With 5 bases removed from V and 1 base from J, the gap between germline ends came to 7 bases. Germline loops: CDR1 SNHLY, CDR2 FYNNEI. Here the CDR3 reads CASSSQGTDTQYF. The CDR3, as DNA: TGTGCCAGCAGTTCACAGGGCACAGATACGCAGTATTTT.

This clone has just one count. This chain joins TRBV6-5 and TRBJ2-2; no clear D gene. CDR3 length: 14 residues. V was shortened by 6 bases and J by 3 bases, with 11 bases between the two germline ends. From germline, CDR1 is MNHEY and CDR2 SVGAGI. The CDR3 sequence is CASSPRVHTGELFF. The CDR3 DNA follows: TGTGCCAGCAGCCCACGGGTTCACACCGGGGAGCTGTTTTTT.

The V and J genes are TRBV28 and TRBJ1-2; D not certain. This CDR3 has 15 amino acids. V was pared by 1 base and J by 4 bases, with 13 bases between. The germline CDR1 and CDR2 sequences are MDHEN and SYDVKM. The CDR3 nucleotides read TGTGCCAGCAGTTTATCCGGGAAAACCAGCTATGGCTACACCTTC. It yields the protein CASSLSGKTSYGYTF.

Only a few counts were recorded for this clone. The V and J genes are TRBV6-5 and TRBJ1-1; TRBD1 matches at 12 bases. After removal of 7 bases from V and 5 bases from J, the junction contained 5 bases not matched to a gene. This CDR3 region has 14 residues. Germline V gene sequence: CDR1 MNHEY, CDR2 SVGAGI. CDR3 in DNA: TGTGCCAGCACCTTGGGACAGGGGGCGACTGAAGCTTTCTTT. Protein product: CASTLGQGATEAFF.

CDR3 loop: CASSFGTGGKTEAFF. CDR3 DNA: TGTGCCAGCAGCTTTGGGACAGGGGGAAAAACTGAAGCTTTCTTT. The rearrangement joins TRBV7-8 to TRBJ1-1, with 11 bases lining up with TRBD1. The CDR3 spans 15 residues. From germline, CDR1 is SGHVS and CDR2 FQNEAQ. Unmatched junction bases numbered 5, after V lost 3 bases and J lost 5 bases.

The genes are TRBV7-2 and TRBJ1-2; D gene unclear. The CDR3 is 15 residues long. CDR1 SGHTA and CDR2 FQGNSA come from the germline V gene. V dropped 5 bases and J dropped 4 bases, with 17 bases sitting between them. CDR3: CASSPTRRFAYGYTF. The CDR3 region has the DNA TGTGCCAGCAGCCCAACCCGCAGGTTCGCCTATGGCTACACCTTC.

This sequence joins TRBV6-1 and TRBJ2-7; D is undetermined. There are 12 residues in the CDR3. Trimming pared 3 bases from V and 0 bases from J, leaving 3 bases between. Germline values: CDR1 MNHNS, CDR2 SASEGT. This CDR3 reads CASSDNSYEQYF. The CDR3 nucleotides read TGTGCCAGCAGTGACAACTCCTACGAGCAGTACTTC.

CDR3 sequence (DNA): TGTGCCAGCAGCAAAAACAGCTACAATGAGCAGTTCTTC. This translates into CASSKNSYNEQFF. The chain links TRBV7-2 to TRBJ2-1; D unclear. Germline V gene sequence: CDR1 SGHTA, CDR2 FQGNSA. Trimming took off 5 bases at V and 3 bases at J, with 8 bases between the two ends. The CDR3 extends over 13 amino acids.

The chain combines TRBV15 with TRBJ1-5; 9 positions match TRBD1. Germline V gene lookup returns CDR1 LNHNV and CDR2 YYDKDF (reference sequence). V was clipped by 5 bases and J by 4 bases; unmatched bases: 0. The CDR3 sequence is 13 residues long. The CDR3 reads CATSDRGNQPQHF. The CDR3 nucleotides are TGTGCCACCAGCGACAGGGGGAATCAGCCCCAGCATTTT.

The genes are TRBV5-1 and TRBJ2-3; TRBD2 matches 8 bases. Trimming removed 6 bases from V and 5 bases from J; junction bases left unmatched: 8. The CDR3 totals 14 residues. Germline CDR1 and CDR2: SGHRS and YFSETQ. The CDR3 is CASTVRGGGDTQYF. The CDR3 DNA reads TGCGCCAGCACCGTCCGGGGGGGAGGAGATACGCAGTATTTT.

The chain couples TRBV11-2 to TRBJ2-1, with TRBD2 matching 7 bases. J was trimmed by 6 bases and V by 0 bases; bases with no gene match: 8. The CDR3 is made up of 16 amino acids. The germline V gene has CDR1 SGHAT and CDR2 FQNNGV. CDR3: CASSLDVGLGLNEQFF. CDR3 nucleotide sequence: TGTGCCAGCAGCTTAGATGTCGGACTAGGCCTCAATGAGCAGTTCTTC.

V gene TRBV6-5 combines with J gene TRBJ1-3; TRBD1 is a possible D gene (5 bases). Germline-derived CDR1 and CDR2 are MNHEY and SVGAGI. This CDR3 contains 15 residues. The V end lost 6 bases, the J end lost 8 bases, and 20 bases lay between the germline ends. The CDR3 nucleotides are TGTGCCAGCAGGCCACCAGGGAGGTCGGGAGACACCATATATTTT. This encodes CASRPPGRSGDTIYF.

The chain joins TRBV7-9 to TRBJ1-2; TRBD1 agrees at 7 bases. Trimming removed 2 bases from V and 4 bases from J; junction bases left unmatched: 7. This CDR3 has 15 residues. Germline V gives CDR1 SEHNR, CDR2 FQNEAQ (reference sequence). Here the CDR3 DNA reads TGTGCCAGCAGCTTACGGGAGGGGGCAAGCTATGGCTACACCTTC. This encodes CASSLREGASYGYTF.